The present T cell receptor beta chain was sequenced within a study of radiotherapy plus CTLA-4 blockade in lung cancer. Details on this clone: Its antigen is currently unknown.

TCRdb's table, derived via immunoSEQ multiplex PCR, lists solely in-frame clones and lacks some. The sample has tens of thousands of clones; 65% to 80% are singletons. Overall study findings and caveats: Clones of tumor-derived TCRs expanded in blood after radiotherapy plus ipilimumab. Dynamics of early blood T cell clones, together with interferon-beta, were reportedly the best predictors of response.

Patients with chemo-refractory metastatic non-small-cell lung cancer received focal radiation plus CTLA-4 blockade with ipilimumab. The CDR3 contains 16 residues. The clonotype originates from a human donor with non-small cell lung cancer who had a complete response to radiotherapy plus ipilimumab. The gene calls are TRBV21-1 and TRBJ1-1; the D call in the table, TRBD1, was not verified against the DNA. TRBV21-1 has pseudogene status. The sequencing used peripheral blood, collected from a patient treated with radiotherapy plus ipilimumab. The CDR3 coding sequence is TGTGCCAGCAGCAAAGGGCATCTGACAGGGGAGACTGAAGCTTTCTTT. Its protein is CASSKGHLTGETEAFF.